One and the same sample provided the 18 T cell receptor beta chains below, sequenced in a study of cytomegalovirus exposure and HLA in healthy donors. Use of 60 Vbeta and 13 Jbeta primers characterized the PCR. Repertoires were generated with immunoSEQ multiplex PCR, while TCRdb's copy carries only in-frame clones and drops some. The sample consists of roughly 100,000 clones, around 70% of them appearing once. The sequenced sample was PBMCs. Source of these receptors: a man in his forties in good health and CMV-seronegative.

DNA of the CDR3: TGTGCCAGCAGTTTAGTGGCAGGGTCCAGCAATCAGCCCCAGCATTTT. It encodes CASSLVAGSSNQPQHF. The J gene is TRBJ1-5, the V gene TRBV27; perhaps TRBD1 as D (5 bases). With 2 bases removed from V and 1 base from J, the gap between germline ends came to 12 bases. The length of the CDR3 is 16 residues. Germline CDR1 reads MNHEY; CDR2 reads SMNVEV (reference sequence).

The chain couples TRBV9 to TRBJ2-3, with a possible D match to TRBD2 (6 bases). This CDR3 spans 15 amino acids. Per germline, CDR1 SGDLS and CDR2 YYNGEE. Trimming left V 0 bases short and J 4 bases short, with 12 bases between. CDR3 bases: TGTGCCAGCAGCGTAGGGGGAGGAGGGGCAGATACGCAGTATTTT. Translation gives CASSVGGGGADTQYF.

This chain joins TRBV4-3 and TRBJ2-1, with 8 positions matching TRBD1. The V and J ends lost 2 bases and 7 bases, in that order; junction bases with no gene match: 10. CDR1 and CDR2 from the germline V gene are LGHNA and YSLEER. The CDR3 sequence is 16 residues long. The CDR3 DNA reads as TGCGCCAGCAGCCAACGAGGGCAGGGGGCTTTGAATGAGCAGTTCTTC. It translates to CASSQRGQGALNEQFF.

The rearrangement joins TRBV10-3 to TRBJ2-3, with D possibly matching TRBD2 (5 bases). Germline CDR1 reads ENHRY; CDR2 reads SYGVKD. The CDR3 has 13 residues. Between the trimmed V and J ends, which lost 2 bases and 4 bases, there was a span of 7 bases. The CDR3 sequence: CAISEGSADTQYF. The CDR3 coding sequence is TGTGCCATCAGTGAGGGTAGCGCAGATACGCAGTATTTT.

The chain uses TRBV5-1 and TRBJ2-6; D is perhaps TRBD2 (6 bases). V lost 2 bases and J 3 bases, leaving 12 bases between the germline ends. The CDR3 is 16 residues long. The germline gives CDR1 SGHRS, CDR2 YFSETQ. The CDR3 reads CASSFSGEYGANVLTF. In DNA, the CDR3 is TGCGCCAGCAGCTTTTCGGGGGAATATGGGGCCAACGTCCTGACTTTC.

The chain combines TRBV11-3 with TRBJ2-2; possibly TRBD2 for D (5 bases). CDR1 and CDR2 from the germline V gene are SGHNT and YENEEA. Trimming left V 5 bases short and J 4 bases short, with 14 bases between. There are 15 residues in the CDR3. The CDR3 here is CASSPWVRGTGELFF. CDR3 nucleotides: TGTGCCAGCAGCCCCTGGGTCCGGGGCACCGGGGAGCTGTTTTTT.

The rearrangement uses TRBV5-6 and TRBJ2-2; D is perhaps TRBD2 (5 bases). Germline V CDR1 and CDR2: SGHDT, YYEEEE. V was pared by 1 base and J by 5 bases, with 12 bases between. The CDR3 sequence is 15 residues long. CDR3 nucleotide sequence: TGTGCCAGCAGCTTGACCGACTACGATACCGGGGAGCTGTTTTTT. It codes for CASSLTDYDTGELFF.

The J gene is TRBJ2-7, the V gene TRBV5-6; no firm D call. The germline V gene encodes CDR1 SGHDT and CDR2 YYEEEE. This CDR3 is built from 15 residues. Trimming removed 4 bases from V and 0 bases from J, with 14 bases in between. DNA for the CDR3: TGTGCCAGCAGCCGAAGACACACGAGCTCCTACGAGCAGTACTTC. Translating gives CASSRRHTSSYEQYF.

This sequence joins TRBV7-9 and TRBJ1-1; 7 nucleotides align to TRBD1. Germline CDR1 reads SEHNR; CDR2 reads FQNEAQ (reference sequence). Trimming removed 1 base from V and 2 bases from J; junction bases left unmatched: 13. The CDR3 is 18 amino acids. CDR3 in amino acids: CASSLVYRQGERNTEAFF. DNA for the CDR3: TGTGCCAGCAGCTTAGTCTATCGTCAGGGGGAGAGAAACACTGAAGCTTTCTTT.

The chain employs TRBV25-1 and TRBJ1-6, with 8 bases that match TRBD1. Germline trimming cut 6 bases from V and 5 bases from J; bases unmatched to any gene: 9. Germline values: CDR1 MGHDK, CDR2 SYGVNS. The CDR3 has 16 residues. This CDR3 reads CASRLSGGSNNSPLHF. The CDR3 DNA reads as TGTGCCAGCAGACTCTCAGGGGGCAGTAATAATTCACCCCTCCACTTT.

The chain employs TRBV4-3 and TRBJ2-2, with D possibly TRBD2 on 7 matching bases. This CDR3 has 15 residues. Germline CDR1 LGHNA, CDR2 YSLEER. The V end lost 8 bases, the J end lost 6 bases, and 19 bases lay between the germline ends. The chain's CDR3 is CASPGGGVPPGELFF. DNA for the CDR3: TGCGCCAGCCCAGGAGGGGGGGTGCCCCCCGGGGAGCTGTTTTTT.

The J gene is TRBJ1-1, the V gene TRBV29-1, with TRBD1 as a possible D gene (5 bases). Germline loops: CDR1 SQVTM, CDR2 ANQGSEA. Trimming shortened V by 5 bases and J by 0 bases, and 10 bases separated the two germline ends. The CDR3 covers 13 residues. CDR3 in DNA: TGCAGCGTTCAGGGCAATCTGAACACTGAAGCTTTCTTT. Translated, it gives CSVQGNLNTEAFF.

Here the CDR3 DNA reads TGTGCCAGCTCACCGACAGGGGGGTATGGCTACACCTTC. Translating gives CASSPTGGYGYTF. This sequence joins TRBV18 and TRBJ1-2, with 9 bases identical to TRBD1. From germline, CDR1 is KGHSH and CDR2 LQKENI. The CDR3 is made up of 13 amino acids. V trimming: 3 bases; J trimming: 5 bases; junction bases outside the gene matches: 1.

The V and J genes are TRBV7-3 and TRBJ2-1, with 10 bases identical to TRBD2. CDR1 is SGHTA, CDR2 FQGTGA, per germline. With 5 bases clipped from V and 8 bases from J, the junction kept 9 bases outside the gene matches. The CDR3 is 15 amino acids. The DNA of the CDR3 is TGTGCCAGCAGCCCAAGCGGGGGGGCCTTCGATGAGCAGTTCTTC. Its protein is CASSPSGGAFDEQFF.

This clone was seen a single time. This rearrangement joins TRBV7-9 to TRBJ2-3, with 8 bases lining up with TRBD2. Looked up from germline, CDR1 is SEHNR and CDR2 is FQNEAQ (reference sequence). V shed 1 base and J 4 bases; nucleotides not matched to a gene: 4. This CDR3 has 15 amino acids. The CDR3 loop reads CASSLVSSGADTQYF. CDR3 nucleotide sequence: TGTGCCAGCAGCTTAGTCAGTAGCGGGGCAGATACGCAGTATTTT.

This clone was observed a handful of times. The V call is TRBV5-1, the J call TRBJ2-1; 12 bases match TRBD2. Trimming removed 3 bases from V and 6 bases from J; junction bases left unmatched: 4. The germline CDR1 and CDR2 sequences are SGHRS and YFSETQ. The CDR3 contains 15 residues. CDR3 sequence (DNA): TGCGCCAGCAGCTCGCTAGCGGGAGGGGGCAATGAGCAGTTCTTC. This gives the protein CASSSLAGGGNEQFF.

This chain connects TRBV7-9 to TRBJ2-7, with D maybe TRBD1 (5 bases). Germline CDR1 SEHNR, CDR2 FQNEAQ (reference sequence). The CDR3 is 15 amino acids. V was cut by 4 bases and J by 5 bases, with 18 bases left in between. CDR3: CASSSIQGAGNEQYF. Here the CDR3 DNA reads TGTGCCAGCAGCTCGATCCAAGGGGCAGGGAACGAGCAGTACTTC.

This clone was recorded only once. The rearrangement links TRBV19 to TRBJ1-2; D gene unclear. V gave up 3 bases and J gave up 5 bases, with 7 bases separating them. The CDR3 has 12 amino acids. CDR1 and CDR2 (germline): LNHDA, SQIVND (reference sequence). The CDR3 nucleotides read TGTGCCAGTAGTATCGCCAGTTATGGCTACACCTTC. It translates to CASSIASYGYTF.